This T cell receptor (beta chain) was captured in a study of shared clonotypes between healthy human individuals. The study, taken as a whole, reports: Among four donors, roughly 5% of naive CD4 clonotypes were found in common.

Trimming removed 0 bases from V and 4 bases from J, with 20 bases in between. The CDR3 length is 17 residues. The germline V gene encodes CDR1 SGHRS and CDR2 YFSETQ. On this clone itself: Its antigen is unidentified.

Profiling relied on immunoSEQ multiplex PCR, and the TCRdb table lists in-frame clones only, not all of them. This table has roughly 1,100,000 clones, around four fifths appearing once. The chain links TRBV5-1 to TRBJ2-7; D might be TRBD2 (5 bases). The TCR was taken from a man aged 18 to 29 in good health. Sequencing was performed on memory CD4+ T cells sorted from blood. Described subset: CD45RA-negative fraction. The CDR3 coding sequence is TGCGCCAGCAGCTTGGGGGCGGGTACAGAGGGCCGGTACGAGCAGTACTTC. Amino acids: CASSLGAGTEGRYEQYF.